These 29 T cell receptor beta chains originate from one sample sequenced in a study of identical twins. TCRdb re-derived calls from the 5' RACE reads in MiXCR, one entry per CDR3 protein. Found here are under 300,000 distinct CDR3 sequences, about an eighth of them singletons; the top ten hold 4% to 5%. The same sample was also used in a study of yellow fever vaccine responses in identical twins.

The material sequenced was memory (CD45RO+) T cells sorted from blood. The receptor source for this set is a young woman in good health.

The chain uses TRBV29-1 and TRBJ1-1; 12 bases match TRBD1. Germline CDR1 reads SQVTM; CDR2 reads ANQGSEA. The ends lost 7 bases at V and 5 bases at J; junction bases unmatched: 8. CDR3 length: 14 residues. CDR3 bases: TGCAGCGCCTCCGGGACAGGGGGCGGAACTGAAGCTTTCTTT. This encodes CSASGTGGGTEAFF.

CDR3 loop: CASSSLSGGGLTDTQYF. The CDR3 DNA reads as TGTGCCAGCAGCTCTCTTAGTGGCGGGGGGCTCACAGATACGCAGTATTTT. The chain couples TRBV7-9 to TRBJ2-3; 8 bases line up with TRBD2. In germline, CDR1 is SEHNR, CDR2 FQNEAQ (reference sequence). The CDR3 loop spans 17 amino acids. V lost 4 bases and J lost 2; bases outside the gene matches: 11.

The rearrangement joins TRBV30 to TRBJ2-3; D is ambiguous. The ends were cut back, 0 bases at V and 3 bases at J, with 7 bases in the middle. Germline V lookup: CDR1 GTSNPN, CDR2 SVGIG (reference sequence). The length of the CDR3 is 13 residues. The CDR3 nucleotides read TGTGCCTGGAGTGTTGAGTCTACAGATACGCAGTATTTT. It codes for CAWSVESTDTQYF.

This clonotype was seen at least ten times. V and J are TRBV29-1 and TRBJ2-3; TRBD1 matches at 9 bases. There are 14 residues in the CDR3. CDR1 is SQVTM and CDR2 is ANQGSEA in the germline V gene. The V and J ends lost 6 bases and 2 bases, in that order; junction bases with no gene match: 6. The CDR3 sequence: CSVPGTGITDTQYF. CDR3 nucleotide sequence: TGCAGCGTCCCTGGGACAGGGATCACAGATACGCAGTATTTT.

This clonotype was observed a handful of times. This chain uses TRBV29-1 with TRBJ2-1; D gene uncertain. The CDR3 extends over 12 amino acids. CDR1 SQVTM and CDR2 ANQGSEA come from the germline V gene. V was trimmed by 0 bases and J by 10 bases, leaving 10 bases between them. The CDR3 DNA reads as TGCAGCGTTGAAGAAGGAGTAAGCGAGCAGTTCTTC. Translation: CSVEEGVSEQFF.

The chain recombines TRBV18 with TRBJ2-3, with D maybe TRBD1 (6 bases). Looked up from germline, CDR1 is KGHSH and CDR2 is LQKENI. The CDR3 consists of 15 residues. Trimming stripped 1 base from V and 2 bases from J, with 10 bases between. The CDR3: CASSPQQGPTDTQYF. The CDR3, as DNA: TGTGCCAGCTCACCACAACAGGGCCCCACAGATACGCAGTATTTT. Based on the CDR3 plus reference TRBV18 and TRBJ2-3, the full variable domain is NAGVMQNPRHLVRRRGQEARLRCSPMKGHSHVYWYRQLPEEGLKFMVYLQKENIIDESGMPKERFSAEFPKEGPSILRIQQVVRGDSAAYFCASSPQQGPTDTQYFGPGTRLTVL.

The CDR3 sequence is CASSLRGMSTDTQYF. In DNA, the CDR3 is TGTGCCAGCAGCTTACGGGGAATGAGCACAGATACGCAGTATTTT. The chain uses TRBV7-2 and TRBJ2-3, with TRBD2 as a possible D gene (5 bases). CDR3 size: 15 residues. V was pared by 2 bases and J by 0 bases, with 9 bases between. Germline V lookup: CDR1 SGHTA, CDR2 FQGNSA.

The genes are TRBV6-2 or TRBV6-3 and TRBJ2-7; possibly TRBD1 for D (6 bases). Germline-derived CDR1 and CDR2 are MNHEY and SVGEGT. The CDR3 loop spans 14 amino acids. Trimming stripped 9 bases from V and 2 bases from J, with 17 bases between. For the CDR3, the DNA is TGTGCCAGTAAGACGAGGGACAAAACCTACGAGCAGTACTTC. Protein: CASKTRDKTYEQYF.

The table lists this clonotype with a few counts. The rearrangement uses TRBV3-1 and TRBJ2-1, with 7 positions matching TRBD2. Germline trimming cut 6 bases from V and 2 bases from J; bases unmatched to any gene: 7. The CDR3 length is 15 residues. Germline loops: CDR1 LGHDT, CDR2 YNNKEL (reference sequence). CDR3 bases: TGTGCCAGCAGTTCGAGCGGGAACACCTACAATGAGCAGTTCTTC. This encodes CASSSSGNTYNEQFF.

This clonotype was found many times. The chain uses TRBV7-2 and TRBJ1-1; maybe TRBD1 (5 bases). The CDR3 length is 15 residues. The germline V and J ends were trimmed by 2 bases and 6 bases, with 16 bases remaining between them. Germline lookup yields CDR1 SGHTA and CDR2 FQGNSA. Here the CDR3 DNA reads TGTGCCAGCAGCTTATGGGGCAAGCGGGGTCCTGAAGCTTTCTTT. Its protein product is CASSLWGKRGPEAFF.

To note about this clonotype: One junction end disagrees with the germline gene, perhaps due to a read error. The V call is TRBV15, the J call TRBJ2-5; a weak D match, TRBD2 (6 bases). Germline V gene data show CDR1 as LNHNV and CDR2 as YYDKDF (reference sequence). CDR3 length: 17 amino acids. In DNA form, the CDR3 reads TGTGCCACCATCAGAGATCGGCGAGTGGTGGGGGGAGAGACCCAGTACTTC. This encodes CATIRDRRVVGGETQYF.

The chain uses TRBV6-2 or TRBV6-3 and TRBJ2-3; 12 nucleotides match TRBD2. The germline V gene encodes CDR1 MNHEY and CDR2 SVGEGT. This CDR3 contains 17 residues. Trimming took 7 bases from V and 3 from J; bases not matched to a gene: 11. CDR3 sequence (DNA): TGTGCCAGCACCGATACTTTTACTAGCGGGAGGACAGATACGCAGTATTTT. This translates into CASTDTFTSGRTDTQYF.

In this sample, this clonotype turned up a few times. The chain recombines TRBV7-2 with TRBJ1-5; D remains unclear. Germline V gene sequence: CDR1 SGHTA, CDR2 FQGNSA. The ends were cut back, 0 bases at V and 10 bases at J, with 10 bases in the middle. This CDR3 comprises 13 residues. The CDR3 loop reads CASSLADRNPQHF. CDR3 nucleotides: TGTGCCAGCAGCTTAGCGGACCGCAATCCCCAGCATTTT. The full variable domain, rest sourced from reference TRBV7-2 and TRBJ1-5, is GAGVSQSPSNKVTEKGKDVELRCDPISGHTALYWYRQSLGQGLEFLIYFQGNSAPDKSGLPSDRFSAERTGGSVSTLTIQRTQQEDSAVYLCASSLADRNPQHFGDGTRLSIL.

This chain joins TRBV27 and TRBJ1-5; no clear D gene. Deletions cut 1 base from V and 4 bases from J, with 11 bases between. The germline gives CDR1 MNHEY, CDR2 SMNVEV (reference sequence). The CDR3 has 15 residues. CDR3 coding DNA: TGTGCCAGCAGTTTATTTGCGGCAGGTAATCAGCCCCAGCATTTT. Protein sequence: CASSLFAAGNQPQHF.

This clonotype was recorded many times. This chain uses TRBV12-5 with TRBJ2-3, with TRBD1 as a possible D gene (5 bases). The V and J ends lost 5 bases and 2 bases respectively, with 26 bases between them. This CDR3 contains 19 residues. Germline CDR1 and CDR2: LGHNT and FRNRAP. The CDR3 is CASGNPGSSPRRVTDTQYF. The DNA for the CDR3 is TGTGCTAGTGGTAATCCAGGGTCCTCACCTAGAAGAGTCACAGATACGCAGTATTTT. The full variable domain, rest sourced from reference TRBV12-5 and TRBJ2-3, is DARVTQTPRHKVTEMGQEVTMRCQPILGHNTVFWYRQTMMQGLELLAYFRNRAPLDDSGMPKDRFSAEMPDATLATLKIQPSEPRDSAVYFCASGNPGSSPRRVTDTQYFGPGTRLTVL.

This clonotype turned up a few times. The chain is built from TRBV5-1 and TRBJ2-1; unclear D gene. Germline V gene lookup returns CDR1 SGHRS and CDR2 YFSETQ. CDR3 length: 14 residues. The ends were cut back, 4 bases at V and 6 bases at J, with 14 bases in the middle. CDR3 coding DNA: TGCGCCAGCAGCGCCTCGACTGGCTTCAATGAGCAGTTCTTC. Its translation is CASSASTGFNEQFF.

The table lists this clonotype with a few counts. DNA of the CDR3: TGTGCCAGCAGCCAAGAGCTAGGACAGAGGAACGAGCAGTACTTC. This gives the protein CASSQELGQRNEQYF. The chain recombines TRBV4-2 with TRBJ2-7; D possibly corresponds to TRBD1 (6 bases). This CDR3 is 15 amino acids long. V was pared by 0 bases and J by 5 bases, with 14 bases between. Germline V gene data show CDR1 as LGHNA and CDR2 as YNFKEQ.

The genes are TRBV9 and TRBJ2-2, with TRBD2 identical over 11 bases. The CDR3 is 16 residues long. The germline V gene encodes CDR1 SGDLS and CDR2 YYNGEE. V shed 4 bases, J shed 7 bases, and the junction held 9 bases outside the gene matches. CDR3 nucleotides: TGTGCCAGCAGCTTCGGGGGACTAGCGGACGGCGGGGAGCTGTTTTTT. Its protein is CASSFGGLADGGELFF.

The chain combines TRBV4-3 with TRBJ2-2, with D maybe TRBD1 (6 bases). Trimming shortened V by 1 base and J by 1 base, and 10 bases separated the two germline ends. Germline CDR1 and CDR2: LGHNA and YSLEER. This CDR3 comprises 16 residues. CDR3 DNA: TGCGCCAGCAGCCAAGGATCGGACAGGAACACCGGGGAGCTGTTTTTT. Amino acids: CASSQGSDRNTGELFF.

CDR3 DNA sequence: TGTGCCAGCAGCTCGACAGGGGAGAACACCGGGGAGCTGTTTTTT. It encodes CASSSTGENTGELFF. The V gene is TRBV5-5, the J gene TRBJ2-2, with 8 bases that match TRBD1. In germline, CDR1 is SGHKS, CDR2 YYEKEE (reference sequence). This CDR3 is built from 15 residues. The ends lost 3 bases at V and 1 base at J; junction bases unmatched: 2.

This chain uses TRBV2 with TRBJ2-2, with 10 bases lining up with TRBD2. V was clipped by 4 bases and J by 0 bases; unmatched bases: 8. The length of the CDR3 is 18 residues. Germline V gene sequence: CDR1 SNHLY, CDR2 FYNNEI. The CDR3 DNA reads as TGTGCCAGCAGTGGGGCTAGCGGGGGCGACACGAACACCGGGGAGCTGTTTTTT. Its translation is CASSGASGGDTNTGELFF.

The chain carries TRBV5-1 and TRBJ1-1; weak D call: TRBD1 (6 bases). The CDR3 is 15 amino acids. Germline CDR1 SGHRS, CDR2 YFSETQ. Trimming stripped 6 bases from V and 0 bases from J, with 15 bases between. The CDR3 protein is CASTAGGGMNTEAFF. CDR3 bases: TGCGCCAGCACGGCCGGGGGCGGCATGAACACTGAAGCTTTCTTT. The full variable domain, with the rest looked up from reference TRBV5-1 and TRBJ1-1, is KAGVTQTPRYLIKTRGQQVTLSCSPISGHRSVSWYQQTPGQGLQFLFEYFSETQRNKGNFPGRFSGRQFSNSRSEMNVSTLELGDSALYLCASTAGGGMNTEAFFGQGTRLTVV.

The sample holds a few counts of this clonotype. This chain uses TRBV19 with TRBJ2-3; no clear D gene. V was shortened by 3 bases and J by 0 bases, with 19 bases between the two germline ends. The germline V gene has CDR1 LNHDA and CDR2 SQIVND (reference sequence). This CDR3 spans 18 amino acids. CDR3 in amino acids: CASSIRRGDLESTDTQYF. Written as DNA, the CDR3 is TGTGCCAGTAGTATCCGGAGAGGTGACCTCGAAAGCACAGATACGCAGTATTTT.

Many counts were recorded for this clonotype. V gene TRBV7-2 combines with J gene TRBJ2-5; D possibly uses TRBD1 or TRBD2 (5 bases each). The CDR3 length is 14 residues. The germline V gene has CDR1 SGHTA and CDR2 FQGNSA. Trimming pared 2 bases from V and 5 bases from J, leaving 12 bases between. The CDR3: CASSLLTREETQYF. The CDR3 nucleotides are TGTGCCAGCAGCTTATTGACCAGGGAGGAGACCCAGTACTTC.

The chain links TRBV12-3 or TRBV12-4 to TRBJ1-5; 12 nucleotides align to TRBD1. The V and J ends lost 5 bases and 6 bases, in that order; junction bases with no gene match: 11. This CDR3 contains 17 residues. DNA of the CDR3: TGTGCCAGCAGTCAAAAGGGACAGGGGGCGCAGTCTCAGCCCCAGCATTTT. The encoded protein is CASSQKGQGAQSQPQHF.

This clonotype was seen ten or more times. The chain carries TRBV9 and TRBJ2-3, with 10 bases that match TRBD2. The J segment lost 5 bases and the V segment lost 4 bases, leaving 13 bases of the junction unmatched. The length of the CDR3 is 17 residues. Germline assignment: CDR1 SGDLS and CDR2 YYNGEE. In DNA, the CDR3 is TGTGCCAGCAGCCTATTGGGACTAGCGAAAGGGGGAGATACGCAGTATTTT. Protein sequence: CASSLLGLAKGGDTQYF.

In its sample, this clonotype was seen a few times. The CDR3 loop is CASRTLGQVYNEQFF. CDR3 DNA: TGTGCCAGCAGAACCCTGGGACAGGTGTACAATGAGCAGTTCTTC. The chain carries TRBV28 and TRBJ2-1; 8 bases are shared with TRBD1. This CDR3 is built from 15 residues. Trimming cost V 6 bases and J 4 bases; bases outside gene matches: 8. Germline-derived CDR1 and CDR2 are MDHEN and SYDVKM.

This clonotype came up many times. The chain employs TRBV6-1 and TRBJ2-1; D remains ambiguous. V lost 5 bases to trimming and J lost 4 bases, with 9 bases between them. Germline V gene data show CDR1 as MNHNS and CDR2 as SASEGT. The CDR3 has 13 residues. The CDR3 region has the DNA TGTGCCAGCAGTCTGTCTCCTTACAATGAGCAGTTCTTC. Protein sequence: CASSLSPYNEQFF.

This clonotype was found a few times. The chain carries TRBV15 and TRBJ2-7, with D tentatively TRBD1 or TRBD2 (5 bases each). Trimming removed 0 bases from V and 1 base from J, with 16 bases in between. The CDR3 has 17 residues. CDR1 LNHNV and CDR2 YYDKDF come from the germline V gene (reference sequence). The DNA for the CDR3 is TGTGCCACCAGCAGAGAAAGTCACGGGGCGCAGTCCTACGAGCAGTACTTC. Translated, it gives CATSRESHGAQSYEQYF.